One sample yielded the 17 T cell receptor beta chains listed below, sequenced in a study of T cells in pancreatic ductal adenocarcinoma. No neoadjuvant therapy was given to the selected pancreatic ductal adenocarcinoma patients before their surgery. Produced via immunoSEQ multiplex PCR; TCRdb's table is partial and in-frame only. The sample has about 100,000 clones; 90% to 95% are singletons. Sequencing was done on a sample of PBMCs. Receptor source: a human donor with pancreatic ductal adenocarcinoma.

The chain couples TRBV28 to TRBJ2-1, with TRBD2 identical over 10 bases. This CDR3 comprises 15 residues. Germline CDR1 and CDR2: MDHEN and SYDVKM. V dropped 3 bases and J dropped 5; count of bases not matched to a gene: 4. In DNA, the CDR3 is TGTGCCAGCAGTTTCTACCTAGCGGGAGACAATGAGCAGTTCTTC. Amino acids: CASSFYLAGDNEQFF. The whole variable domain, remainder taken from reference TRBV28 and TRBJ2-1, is DVKVTQSSRYLVKRTGEKVFLECVQDMDHENMFWYRQDPGLGLRLIYFSYDVKMKEKGDIPEGYSVSREKKERFSLILESASTNQTSMYLCASSFYLAGDNEQFFGPGTRLTVL.

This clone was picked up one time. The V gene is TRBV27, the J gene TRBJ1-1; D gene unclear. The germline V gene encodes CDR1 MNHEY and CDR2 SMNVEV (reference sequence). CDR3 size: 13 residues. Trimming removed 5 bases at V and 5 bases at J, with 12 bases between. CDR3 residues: CASSPYPRTEAFF. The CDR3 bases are TGTGCCAGCAGTCCCTACCCACGGACTGAAGCTTTCTTT.

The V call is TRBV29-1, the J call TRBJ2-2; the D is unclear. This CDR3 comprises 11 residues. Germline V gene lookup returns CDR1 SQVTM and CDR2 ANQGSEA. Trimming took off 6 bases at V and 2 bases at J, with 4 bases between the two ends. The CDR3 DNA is TGCAGCGTAGCTAACACCGGGGAGCTGTTTTTT. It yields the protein CSVANTGELFF.

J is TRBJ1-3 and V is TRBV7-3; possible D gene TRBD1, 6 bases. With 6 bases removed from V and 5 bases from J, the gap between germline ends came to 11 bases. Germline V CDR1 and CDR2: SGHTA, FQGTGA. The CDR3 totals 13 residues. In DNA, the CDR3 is TGTGCCAGCAGTTTCTGGGGGCGAAACACCATATATTTT. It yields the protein CASSFWGRNTIYF.

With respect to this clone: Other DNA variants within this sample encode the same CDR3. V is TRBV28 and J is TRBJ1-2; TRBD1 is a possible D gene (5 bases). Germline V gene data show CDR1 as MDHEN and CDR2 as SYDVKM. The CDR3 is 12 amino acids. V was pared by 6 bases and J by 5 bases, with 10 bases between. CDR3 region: CASSLDSYGYTF. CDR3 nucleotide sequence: TGTGCCAGCAGCCTTGACAGTTATGGCTACACCTTC.

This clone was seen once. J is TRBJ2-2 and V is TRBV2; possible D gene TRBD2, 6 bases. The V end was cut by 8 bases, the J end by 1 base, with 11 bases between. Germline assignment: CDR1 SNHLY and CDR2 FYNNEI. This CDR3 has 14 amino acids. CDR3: CASGGAGNTGELFF. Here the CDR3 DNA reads TGTGCCAGCGGGGGAGCGGGGAACACCGGGGAGCTGTTTTTT.

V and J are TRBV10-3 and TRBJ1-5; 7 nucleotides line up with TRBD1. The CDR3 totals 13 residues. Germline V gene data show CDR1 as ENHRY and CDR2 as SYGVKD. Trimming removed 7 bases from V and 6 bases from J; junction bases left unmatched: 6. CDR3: CAITTGVGQPQHF. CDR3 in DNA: TGTGCCATCACTACAGGGGTCGGTCAGCCCCAGCATTTT.

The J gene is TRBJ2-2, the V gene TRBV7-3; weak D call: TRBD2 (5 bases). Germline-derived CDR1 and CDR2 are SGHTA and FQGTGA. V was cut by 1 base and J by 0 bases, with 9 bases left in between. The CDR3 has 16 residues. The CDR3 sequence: CASSLMSGSNTGELFF. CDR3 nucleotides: TGTGCCAGCAGCTTAATGTCGGGATCGAACACCGGGGAGCTGTTTTTT.

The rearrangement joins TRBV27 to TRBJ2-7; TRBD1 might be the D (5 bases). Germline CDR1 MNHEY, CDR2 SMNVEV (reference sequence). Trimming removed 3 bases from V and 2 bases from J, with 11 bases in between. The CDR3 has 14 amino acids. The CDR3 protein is CASSFRAGPYEQYF. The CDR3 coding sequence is TGTGCCAGCAGTTTCAGAGCAGGGCCCTACGAGCAGTACTTC.

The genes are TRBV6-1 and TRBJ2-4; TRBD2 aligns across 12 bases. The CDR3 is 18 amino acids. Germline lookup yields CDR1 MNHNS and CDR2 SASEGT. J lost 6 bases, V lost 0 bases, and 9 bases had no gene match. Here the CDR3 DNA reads TGTGCCAGCAGTGAAGCGCTTGAGGCTAGCGGGAGGGGAAACATTCAGTACTTC. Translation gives CASSEALEASGRGNIQYF.

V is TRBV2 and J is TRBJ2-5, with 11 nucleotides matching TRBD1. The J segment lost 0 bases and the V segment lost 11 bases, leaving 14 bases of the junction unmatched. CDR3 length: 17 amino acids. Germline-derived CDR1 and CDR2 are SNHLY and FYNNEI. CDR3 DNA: TGTGCCGGAAGGACAGGGGGCACACCCAGGTACCAAGAGACCCAGTACTTC. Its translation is CAGRTGGTPRYQETQYF.

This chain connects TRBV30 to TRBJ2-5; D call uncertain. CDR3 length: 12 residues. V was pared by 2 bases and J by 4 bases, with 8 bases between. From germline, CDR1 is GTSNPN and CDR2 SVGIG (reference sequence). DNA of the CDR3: TGTGCCTGGAGTCCGAGTGGAGAGACCCAGTACTTC. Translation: CAWSPSGETQYF.

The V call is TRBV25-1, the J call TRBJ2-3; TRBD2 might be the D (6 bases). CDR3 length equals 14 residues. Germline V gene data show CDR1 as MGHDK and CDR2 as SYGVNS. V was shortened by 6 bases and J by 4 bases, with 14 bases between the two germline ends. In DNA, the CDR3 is TGTGCCAGCAGACTAGCTTCTACCGCAGATACGCAGTATTTT. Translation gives CASRLASTADTQYF.

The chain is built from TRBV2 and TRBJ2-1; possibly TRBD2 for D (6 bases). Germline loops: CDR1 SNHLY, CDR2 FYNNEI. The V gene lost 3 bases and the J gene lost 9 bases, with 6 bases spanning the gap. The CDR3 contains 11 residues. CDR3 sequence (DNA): TGTGCCAGCAGTGACGGGGGTGAGCAGTTCTTC. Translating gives CASSDGGEQFF.

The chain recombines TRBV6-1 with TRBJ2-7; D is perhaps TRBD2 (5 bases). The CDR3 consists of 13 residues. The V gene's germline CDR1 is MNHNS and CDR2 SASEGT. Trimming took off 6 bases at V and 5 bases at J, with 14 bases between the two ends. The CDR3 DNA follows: TGTGCCAGCAGAAAGGACTTTCTGGACGAGCAGTACTTC. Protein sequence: CASRKDFLDEQYF.

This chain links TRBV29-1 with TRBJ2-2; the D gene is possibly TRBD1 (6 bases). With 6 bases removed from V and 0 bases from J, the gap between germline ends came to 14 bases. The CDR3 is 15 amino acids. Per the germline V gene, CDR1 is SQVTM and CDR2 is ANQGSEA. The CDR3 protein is CSVSGGIANTGELFF. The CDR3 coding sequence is TGCAGCGTATCTGGGGGCATAGCGAACACCGGGGAGCTGTTTTTT.

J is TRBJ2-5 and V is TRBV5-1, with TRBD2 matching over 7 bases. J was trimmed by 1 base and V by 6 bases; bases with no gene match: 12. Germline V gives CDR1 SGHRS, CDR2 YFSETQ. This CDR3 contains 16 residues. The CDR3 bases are TGCGCCAGCAACCTTGGGGACTACGCCATCCAAGAGACCCAGTACTTC. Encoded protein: CASNLGDYAIQETQYF.